The T cell receptor beta chain described here comes from a study of regulatory T cells in long-lasting Graves disease. Study outcomes and limitations: Samples came from peripheral blood alone, without thyroid tissue.

Library construction for TCR beta used iRepertoire HTBI primers and Arm-PCR of CDR3 regions. Each CDR3 protein gets one entry after TCRdb re-called the multiplex PCR reads with MiXCR. The repertoire consists of about 470,000 distinct CDR3 sequences, with roughly 21% occurring once and the leading ten covering about 6.6%. As for this clonotype: Its antigen is unknown.

Time point defined: persistent/refractory GD, antithyroid drugs over 5 years with positive TRAb. PBMC RNA was the source of the TCR library. V was trimmed by 4 bases and J by 8 bases, leaving 23 bases between them. The length of the CDR3 is 15 residues. Germline lookup yields CDR1 SQVTM and CDR2 ANQGSEA. The sample consisted of peripheral blood mononuclear cells (PBMCs), taken when the disease was refractory, from a patient treated with antithyroid drugs. This clonotype was obtained from a female donor with Graves disease. This chain connects TRBV29-1 to TRBJ1-2, with D maybe TRBD1 (5 bases). This CDR3 reads CSVGQGGDRDVGYTF. The CDR3 nucleotides are TGCAGCGTTGGCCAGGGAGGGGACCGGGATGTGGGCTACACCTTC.